This T cell receptor beta chain appears in the sequencing data of a study of blood T cells in healthy people across ages. This clonotype was detected a few times. The antigen is undetermined. Study outcomes and limitations: CMV status of donors was unknown, possibly confounding expanded clonotype changes. The study found more naive CD4+ cells and higher diversity in long-lived than aged donors.

RNA extraction gave at least 5 micrograms of total RNA per sample. CDR3 length equals 18 residues. Per germline, CDR1 SGHVS and CDR2 FQNEAQ. V lost 0 bases, J lost 2 bases, and 9 bases stayed unmatched. The authors ran a second PCR of roughly 6 to 12 cycles using a sample-barcoded 5' primer and a J-beta primer mix. MiXCR, run by TCRdb on the 5' RACE reads, gives a single entry per CDR3 protein. The sample yields some 780,000 distinct CDR3 sequences, roughly 50% seen once. The chain joins TRBV7-8 to TRBJ2-4, with 8 nucleotides matching TRBD1. The sequence derives from a man aged 35-49 years in good health. Sequenced material: blood. The DNA for the CDR3 is TGTGCCAGCAGCTTAGCGGCCAGGGGGCGCGGGACCAAAAACATTCAGTACTTC. Its translation is CASSLAARGRGTKNIQYF.